This T cell receptor beta chain was identified during a study of monozygotic twins with cystic fibrosis. Overall study results and limits: No link emerged between shared CDR3 counts and age, concordance or severity. Clonality was generally low (median around 0.01), higher in the most severe patients. Monozygotic CF twins shared more identical nucleotide clonotypes than unrelated patients.

CDR1 and CDR2 from the germline V gene are MNHNS and SASEGT. The CDR3 runs 15 residues. V was pared by 6 bases and J by 7 bases, with 7 bases of the junction left unmatched. Profiled with immunoSEQ multiplex PCR; TCRdb holds only in-frame clones, not every one. The sample yields around 23,000 clones, more than 85% seen once. As to this clone: The antigen remains unidentified.

Material for sequencing was blood. J is TRBJ1-6 and V is TRBV6-1; 9 bases align to TRBD1. This clonotype was sampled from a girl under 10 years old with cystic fibrosis. The CDR3 region is CASSWTGAGNSPLHF. The CDR3 DNA reads as TGTGCCAGCAGCTGGACAGGGGCAGGGAATTCACCCCTCCACTTT.